The 24 T cell receptor beta chains below were found in one sample sequenced in a study of shared clonotypes between healthy human individuals. The protocol was immunoSEQ multiplex PCR, while the TCRdb copy is restricted to in-frame clones and leaves out a portion. The top ten hold about 0.39% of the sample, which has 2 million to 3 million clones, 93% seen once. The source material was naive CD4+ T cells from PBMCs. Subset meaning: CD45RA+ positively selected. These receptors came from a man between 18 and 29 years old in good health. Some clones in this sample may be carry-over from other donors' samples.

Remarks on this clone: Other DNA sequences within the sample encode an identical CDR3. The J gene is TRBJ2-3, the V gene TRBV9, with 8 bases lining up with TRBD1. The CDR3 covers 15 residues. Germline CDR1 and CDR2: SGDLS and YYNGEE. V was pared by 0 bases and J by 3 bases, with 3 bases of the junction left unmatched. CDR3 in DNA: TGTGCCAGCAGCGTAGTAACAGGGGGAACAGATACGCAGTATTTT. Translating it yields CASSVVTGGTDTQYF. Based on the CDR3 plus reference TRBV9 and TRBJ2-3, the full variable domain is DSGVTQTPKHLITATGQRVTLRCSPRSGDLSVYWYQQSLDQGLQFLIQYYNGEERAKGNILERFSAQQFPDLHSELNLSSLELGDSALYFCASSVVTGGTDTQYFGPGTRLTVL.

V gene TRBV6-5 combines with J gene TRBJ1-2, with D uncertain. The germline gives CDR1 MNHEY, CDR2 SVGAGI. V lost 8 bases, J lost 4 bases, and 11 bases lay in between. CDR3 length: 12 residues. The CDR3 region has the DNA TGTGCCAGCGGTCCGAGAGGCTATGGCTACACCTTC. Its protein is CASGPRGYGYTF.

As regards this clone: One junction end does not reproduce the germline sequence, and a read error may be involved. The gene calls are TRBV15 and TRBJ2-1; 8 positions match TRBD1. The CDR3 runs to 14 residues. Germline V CDR1 and CDR2: LNHNV, YYDKDF (reference sequence). CDR3 protein: CASRDRSSYNEQFF. CDR3 coding DNA: TGTGCCTCCAGGGACAGGAGCTCCTACAATGAGCAGTTCTTC.

Concerning this clone itself: Within the sample, other DNA sequences also encode this same CDR3. The rearrangement joins TRBV7-9 to TRBJ2-2, with 10 bases that match TRBD2. The CDR3 contains 16 residues. V lost 1 base to trimming and J lost 3 bases; unmatched junction nucleotides: 2. The germline gives CDR1 SEHNR, CDR2 FQNEAQ (reference sequence). The CDR3 here is CASSLGTSGYTGELFF. The DNA of the CDR3 is TGTGCCAGCAGCTTAGGGACTAGCGGTTACACCGGGGAGCTGTTTTTT.

The chain carries TRBV7-9 and TRBJ2-5, with a weak D call TRBD2 (5 bases). Germline CDR1 is SEHNR and CDR2 is FQNEAQ (reference sequence). This CDR3 comprises 14 residues. Trimming shortened V by 3 bases and J by 5 bases, and 13 bases separated the two germline ends. CDR3 in amino acids: CASSFRETWETQYF. CDR3 bases: TGTGCCAGCAGCTTTAGGGAGACGTGGGAGACCCAGTACTTC.

The V and J genes are TRBV9 and TRBJ2-2, with 7 bases matching TRBD2. Germline V gene sequence: CDR1 SGDLS, CDR2 YYNGEE. The CDR3 has 14 residues. V dropped 1 base and J dropped 4; count of bases not matched to a gene: 1. For the CDR3, the DNA is TGTGCCAGCAGCGTACCGGGAGGCACCGGGGAGCTGTTTTTT. This gives the protein CASSVPGGTGELFF.

Only a few counts were recorded for this clone. V is TRBV29-1 and J is TRBJ1-1; D unresolved. This CDR3 has 16 residues. Germline loops: CDR1 SQVTM, CDR2 ANQGSEA. V was shortened by 4 bases and J by 0 bases, with 18 bases between the two germline ends. CDR3 DNA sequence: TGCAGCGTTGTTACAGACCGAACCAGAATGAACACTGAAGCTTTCTTT. Translation gives CSVVTDRTRMNTEAFF.

J is TRBJ2-2 and V is TRBV7-2; D perhaps matches TRBD1 (5 bases). The CDR3 is 14 residues long. The germline V and J ends were trimmed by 5 bases and 6 bases, with 13 bases remaining between them. Germline CDR1 reads SGHTA; CDR2 reads FQGNSA. The CDR3 nucleotides read TGTGCCAGCAGCATACAGGCGGCGGCCGGGGAGCTGTTTTTT. It encodes CASSIQAAAGELFF.

The chain uses TRBV7-2 and TRBJ1-1; 8 positions match TRBD1. The CDR3 consists of 14 residues. Germline lookup yields CDR1 SGHTA and CDR2 FQGNSA. After removal of 5 bases from V and 6 bases from J, the junction contained 8 bases not matched to a gene. CDR3 loop: CASSRLQGVAEAFF. DNA of the CDR3: TGTGCCAGCAGCCGTTTACAGGGGGTCGCTGAAGCTTTCTTT.

The chain has TRBV7-3 and TRBJ1-1; 7 bases agree with TRBD1. This CDR3 contains 12 residues. CDR1 and CDR2 (germline): SGHTA, FQGTGA. V lost 4 bases and J lost 9; bases outside the gene matches: 5. This CDR3 reads CASSSPTGKAFF. The CDR3 region has the DNA TGTGCCAGCAGCTCTCCGACAGGGAAAGCTTTCTTT.

The chain employs TRBV19 and TRBJ2-7; 11 bases map to TRBD2. This CDR3 spans 20 amino acids. Germline values: CDR1 LNHDA, CDR2 SQIVND (reference sequence). Trimming cost V 5 bases and J 3 bases; bases outside gene matches: 21. This chain's CDR3 is CASSPRGYPGTSGGFYEQYF. CDR3 nucleotides: TGTGCCAGTAGTCCCCGGGGGTACCCCGGGACTAGCGGAGGCTTCTACGAGCAGTACTTC. The variable domain in full, completed from reference TRBV19 and TRBJ2-7, reads DGGITQSPKYLFRKEGQNVTLSCEQNLNHDAMYWYRQDPGQGLRLIYYSQIVNDFQKGDIAEGYSVSREKKESFPLTVTSAQKNPTAFYLCASSPRGYPGTSGGFYEQYFGPGTRLTVT.

Concerning this clone itself: The identical CDR3 is also encoded by other nucleotide sequences in the sample. The V gene is TRBV9, the J gene TRBJ2-5, with 11 bases lining up with TRBD2. Germline V lookup: CDR1 SGDLS, CDR2 YYNGEE. J lost 4 bases, V lost 0 bases, and 5 bases had no gene match. The CDR3 loop spans 16 amino acids. The CDR3 reads CASSVGLAGGPETQYF. The CDR3 DNA is TGTGCCAGCAGCGTAGGTCTAGCGGGAGGCCCAGAGACCCAGTACTTC. The entire variable domain, with the rest obtained from reference TRBV9 and TRBJ2-5, is as follows: DSGVTQTPKHLITATGQRVTLRCSPRSGDLSVYWYQQSLDQGLQFLIQYYNGEERAKGNILERFSAQQFPDLHSELNLSSLELGDSALYFCASSVGLAGGPETQYFGPGTRLLVL.

Regarding this clone: The sample carries other DNA sequences with the same CDR3. This chain links TRBV5-4 with TRBJ1-1; 7 bases are shared with TRBD1. The CDR3 has 14 amino acids. Losses at the gene ends were 4 bases for V and 2 bases for J; bases not matched to a gene: 5. Per the germline V gene, CDR1 is SGHNT and CDR2 is YYREEE (reference sequence). As DNA, the CDR3 is TGTGCCAGCAGCCCCACAGGGGCCAACACTGAAGCTTTCTTT. Protein: CASSPTGANTEAFF.

The gene calls are TRBV4-1 and TRBJ2-1; D gene ambiguous. V dropped 2 bases and J dropped 8 bases, with 7 bases sitting between them. This CDR3 region has 12 residues. In germline, CDR1 is MGHRA, CDR2 YSYEKL. The CDR3, as DNA: TGCGCCAGCAGCCAAACGGGTGATGAGCAGTTCTTC. The encoded protein is CASSQTGDEQFF.

A word on this clone: The sample holds other DNA sequences that translate to the same CDR3. CDR3 region: CASSLVLYEQYF. The CDR3, as DNA: TGTGCCAGCAGTTTAGTCCTCTACGAGCAGTACTTC. This sequence joins TRBV28 and TRBJ2-7; no reliable D call. The CDR3 sequence is 12 residues long. V lost 2 bases and J 3 bases, leaving 5 bases between the germline ends. Germline loops: CDR1 MDHEN, CDR2 SYDVKM.

This chain connects TRBV11-2 to TRBJ2-6; D is uncertain. V gave up 4 bases and J gave up 5 bases, with 9 bases separating them. The CDR3 has 14 amino acids. CDR1 is SGHAT and CDR2 is FQNNGV in the germline V gene. This chain's CDR3 is CASSSPFRANVLTF. In nucleotides, the CDR3 is TGTGCCAGCAGCTCCCCCTTTAGGGCCAACGTCCTGACTTTC.

This clone was counted once. The chain links TRBV15 to TRBJ2-1, with D perhaps assigned TRBD1 or TRBD2 (5 bases each). Germline values: CDR1 LNHNV, CDR2 YYDKDF (reference sequence). Trimming shortened V by 4 bases and J by 7 bases, and 11 bases separated the two germline ends. The CDR3 loop spans 13 amino acids. The CDR3 sequence: CATSKGRGNEQFF. CDR3 coding DNA: TGTGCCACCAGCAAGGGGAGAGGGAATGAGCAGTTCTTC.

As to this clone: Other DNA sequences in the same sample also yield this CDR3. CDR3 residues: CASSLDRATEAFF. As DNA, the CDR3 is TGCGCCAGCAGCTTGGACAGGGCTACTGAAGCTTTCTTT. V gene TRBV5-1 combines with J gene TRBJ1-1; tentative D call: TRBD1 (6 bases). This CDR3 has 13 amino acids. Trimming removed 0 bases from V and 5 bases from J, with 8 bases in between. Germline-derived CDR1 and CDR2 are SGHRS and YFSETQ.

The gene calls are TRBV10-1 and TRBJ2-7; D call uncertain. Germline-derived CDR1 and CDR2 are WNHNN and SYGVQD (reference sequence). V lost 3 bases, J lost 2 bases, and 14 bases lay in between. The CDR3 has 15 residues. CDR3 DNA sequence: TGCGCCAGCAGTGAAGCGTCCGGCGGACCCTACGAGCAGTACTTC. This codes for CASSEASGGPYEQYF.

The gene calls are TRBV2 and TRBJ1-1; a weak D match, TRBD1 (6 bases). CDR3 length: 13 amino acids. The germline V and J ends were trimmed by 0 bases and 10 bases, with 12 bases remaining between them. Germline V CDR1 and CDR2: SNHLY, FYNNEI. The CDR3, as DNA: TGTGCCAGCAGTGAAGCGGGGCAGGGGCGAGCTTTCTTT. Its translation: CASSEAGQGRAFF.

CDR3 protein: CASSFRNTEAFF. The CDR3 bases are TGTGCCAGCAGCTTCAGGAACACTGAAGCTTTCTTT. V usage is TRBV7-8 and J usage is TRBJ1-1; D is ambiguous. The V and J ends lost 3 bases and 1 base respectively, with 3 bases between them. Germline CDR1 SGHVS, CDR2 FQNEAQ. This CDR3 region has 12 residues.

In this sample, this clone turned up once. The chain couples TRBV18 to TRBJ1-4; 7 nucleotides align to TRBD1. The trim removed 4 bases at V and 4 bases at J, leaving 6 bases unmatched. Germline CDR1 reads KGHSH; CDR2 reads LQKENI. This CDR3 contains 15 residues. The CDR3 DNA follows: TGTGCCAGCTCACAACCGGGACAGCGTAATGAAAAACTGTTTTTT. Translation gives CASSQPGQRNEKLFF.

The gene calls are TRBV2 and TRBJ1-2; D possibly corresponds to TRBD1 (5 bases). The CDR3 runs to 14 residues. The germline gives CDR1 SNHLY, CDR2 FYNNEI. V was cut by 7 bases and J by 6 bases, with 18 bases left in between. The CDR3 protein is CASKTRVTGHGYTF. The CDR3 nucleotides are TGTGCCAGCAAGACCCGGGTCACAGGACATGGCTACACCTTC.

J is TRBJ1-5 and V is TRBV6-1, with TRBD1 identical over 11 bases. V trimming: 3 bases; J trimming: 5 bases; junction bases outside the gene matches: 9. Germline values: CDR1 MNHNS, CDR2 SASEGT. The CDR3 runs 17 residues. The DNA for the CDR3 is TGTGCCAGCAGTGAGGGACAGGGGGACCGCTTGGATCAGCCCCAGCATTTT. It yields the protein CASSEGQGDRLDQPQHF.